Listed below are T cell receptor beta chains from one sample, sequenced in a study of T cells of healthy individuals. TCRdb recomputed calls from the 5' RACE reads with MiXCR, one row per CDR3 protein. The sample includes tens of thousands of distinct CDR3 sequences, approximately 14% of them seen just once. The receptors shown here come from a human donor in good health. Each CDR3 is given with its conserved first and last residue. The order of the fields is J gene, V gene, clone size, D gene, CDR3 DNA, CDR3 protein. A D gene is named only where the DNA matches it firmly. Only some rows state a clone size, as once, few, many or a class for expanded clones.

TRBJ1-6,TRBV11-2,-,-,TGTGCCAGCAGCGAGACCGGGCAAAACAATTCACCCCTCCACTTT,CASSETGQNNSPLHF
TRBJ2-1,TRBV24-1,many,-,TGTGCCACCAGTGATCCAGGCTCCTACAATGAGCAGTTCTTC,CATSDPGSYNEQFF
TRBJ2-3,TRBV7-3,once,-,TGTGCCAGCAGCCTGGACGGGGCCACAGATACGCAGTATTTT,CASSLDGATDTQYF
TRBJ1-6,TRBV4-3,many,-,TGCGCCAGCAGCCACCCCACCCCCGGGAATTCACCCCTCCACTTT,CASSHPTPGNSPLHF
TRBJ2-5,TRBV7-2,many,-,TGTGCCAGCAGCTTAGGTAACTTCCAAGAGACCCAGTACTTC,CASSLGNFQETQYF
TRBJ2-2,TRBV10-3,many,-,TGTGCCATCAGTGGGCAGGGAAAGGATAGGACCGGGGAGCTGTTTTTT,CAISGQGKDRTGELFF
TRBJ1-2,TRBV24-1,-,-,TGTGCCACCAGTGATTCCGTTTATGGCTACACCTTC,CATSDSVYGYTF
TRBJ2-1,TRBV10-3,-,-,TGTGCCATCAGTGAGTCGACGGCTGAGCAGTTCTTC,CAISESTAEQFF
TRBJ2-2,TRBV7-8,many,-,TGTGCCAGCAGCTTAAATCTCTTGAACACCGGGGAGCTGTTTTTT,CASSLNLLNTGELFF
TRBJ2-3,TRBV7-9,-,-,TGTGCCAGCATACCCCTTTCGAGCACAGATACGCAGTATTTT,CASIPLSSTDTQYF
TRBJ2-2,TRBV7-3,few,TRBD2,TGTGCCAGCAGCTTGAACGGGGGGGCGAACACCGGGGAGCTGTTTTTT,CASSLNGGANTGELFF
TRBJ1-1,TRBV29-1,few,-,TGCAGCGTCGCATCGTACACTGAAGCTTTCTTT,CSVASYTEAFF
TRBJ2-3,TRBV28,few,TRBD2,TGTGCCAGCAGTTTTTCAACGGGGGGTACAGATACGCAGTATTTT,CASSFSTGGTDTQYF
TRBJ2-7,TRBV7-9,many,TRBD1,TGTGCCAGCCAGACAGGGGGCTCCTACGAGCAGTACTTC,CASQTGGSYEQYF
TRBJ2-3,TRBV10-3,many,TRBD2,TGTGCCATCAGCTCTAGCGGGGGCGTGACAGATACGCAGTATTTT,CAISSSGGVTDTQYF
TRBJ2-3,TRBV4-3,-,-,TGCGCCAGCAGCCAAGAGATAGCGGCCTACGCCACAGATACGCAGTATTTT,CASSQEIAAYATDTQYF
TRBJ1-6,TRBV9,many,-,TGTGCCAGCAGCGGACAGATTAATTCACCCCTCCACTTT,CASSGQINSPLHF
TRBJ1-2,TRBV7-1,few,-,TGTGCCAGCAGCTCTTACAGGGTTGACTATGGCTACACCTTC,CASSSYRVDYGYTF
TRBJ2-7,TRBV4-3,few,TRBD1,TGCGCCAGCAGCCAAGGAAGGACAGGGACCTACGAGCAGTACTTC,CASSQGRTGTYEQYF
TRBJ1-1,TRBV12-3/TRBV12-4,-,TRBD1,TGTGCCAGCAGTCCGACAGGGGAACGGAGTGAAGCTTTCTTT,CASSPTGERSEAFF
TRBJ2-7,TRBV20-1,many,TRBD1,TGCAGTGCTAGGGGGACAGGGGGCCACTACGAGCAGTACTTC,CSARGTGGHYEQYF
TRBJ1-1,TRBV7-9,many,-,TGTGCCAGCAGACTCTACCCCGGGACGGTGAACACTGAAGCTTTCTTT,CASRLYPGTVNTEAFF
TRBJ1-2,TRBV7-3,-,-,TGTGCCAGCAGCCGCACGGGGGAAGGGGCTGGCTACACCTTC,CASSRTGEGAGYTF
TRBJ1-2,TRBV6-6,many,TRBD1,TGTGCCAGCAACGTACAGGGGGCAGGCTACACCTTC,CASNVQGAGYTF
TRBJ2-3,TRBV11-2,-,TRBD2,TGTGCCAGCAGCCCCGGGACTAGCGGGGAACGGGATACGCAGTATTTT,CASSPGTSGERDTQYF
TRBJ2-7,TRBV20-1,-,-,TGCAGTGCGGAGGTTCTAAGAGTCTACGAGCAGTACTTC,CSAEVLRVYEQYF
TRBJ2-3,TRBV7-9,many,TRBD1,TGTGCCAGCAGCCCCTTGCGACAGGGACCGTTGAGCACAGATACGCAGTATTTT,CASSPLRQGPLSTDTQYF